This T cell receptor (beta chain) derives from a study of long-term antiretroviral therapy in people with HIV. This CDR3 has 12 amino acids. V lost 7 bases and J 6 bases, leaving 9 bases between the germline ends. CDR1 is MNHNY and CDR2 is SVGAGI in the germline V gene (reference sequence). Survey level was the resolution at which the v3.0 immunoSEQ assay ran. Some clones are missing from TCRdb's copy, which holds only in-frame ones; the method was immunoSEQ multiplex PCR. The repertoire holds under 13,000 clones, 65% to 85% seen once, with more than 15% in the top ten. The receptor comes from a man aged 35 to 55 with HIV. The specimen was unsorted PBMCs, collected 1.8 years after starting antiretroviral therapy. V is TRBV6-6 and J is TRBJ1-4; D is undetermined. This chain's CDR3 is CASTGRHEKLFF. In DNA, the CDR3 is TGTGCCAGCACGGGTCGTCATGAAAAACTGTTTTTT.